This T cell receptor beta chain was sequenced in a study of molecular identifiers for immune sequencing clone quantification. MiXCR, run by TCRdb on the PCR reads, gives a single entry per CDR3 protein. The sample yields around 480,000 distinct CDR3 sequences, 20% to 25% seen once. A few counts support this clonotype. V was shortened by 1 base and J by 3 bases, with 24 bases between the two germline ends. This CDR3 comprises 19 residues. The germline CDR1 and CDR2 sequences are KGHSH and LQKENI. The material sequenced was naive CD8+ T cells from blood, with Jurkat cell RNA spiked in. The subset here: FACS-sorted CD8+CD4-CCR7+CD45RA+ naive T cells. This chain links TRBV18 with TRBJ1-1, with D unclear. The TCR comes from a human donor in good health. Some libraries in this study had Jurkat cell RNA spiked in. CDR3 amino acids: CASSPLAYLPGLVDTEAFF. CDR3 sequence (DNA): TGTGCCAGCTCACCACTGGCTTATCTTCCGGGTCTCGTGGACACTGAAGCTTTCTTT.